This passage covers 5 T cell receptor beta chains from one sample sequenced in a study of Ad26.COV2.S vaccination and SARS-CoV-2 variants. Here immunoSEQ multiplex PCR was the method, and the copy in TCRdb shows in-frame clones only, minus some. The sample lists 400,000 to 450,000 clones, approximately 92% seen once, with 12% in the top ten. This sample's treatment: around 19 received Ad26.COV2.S at low or high dose, single or two shots; about five received placebo; per-sample allocation not given. Day 63 following the first vaccine or placebo injection was when the samples were taken. The material was peripheral blood, obtained in a trial of Ad26.COV2.S vaccine versus placebo. These receptors were obtained from a person between 18 and 60 years old who received the Ad26.COV2.S COVID-19 vaccine or a placebo.

The V and J genes are TRBV9 and TRBJ2-1; tentative D call: TRBD2 (6 bases). This CDR3 is 16 amino acids long. The ends were cut back, 0 bases at V and 4 bases at J, with 14 bases in the middle. The germline V gene has CDR1 SGDLS and CDR2 YYNGEE. The CDR3 DNA sequence: TGTGCCAGCAGCGTAGCGGGGCGGGACGGATACAATGAGCAGTTCTTC. Protein product: CASSVAGRDGYNEQFF.

The chain joins TRBV18 to TRBJ1-1; weak D call: TRBD1 (5 bases). CDR3 length: 14 amino acids. The germline gives CDR1 KGHSH, CDR2 LQKENI. Deletions cut 1 base from V and 1 base from J, with 7 bases between. The chain's CDR3 is CASSPRDANTEAFF. The CDR3 coding sequence is TGTGCCAGCTCACCACGGGACGCGAACACTGAAGCTTTCTTT.

This clone is a singleton in its sample. The rearrangement uses TRBV5-1 and TRBJ2-1; 7 bases agree with TRBD1. The CDR3 has 17 residues. V dropped 4 bases and J dropped 3; count of bases not matched to a gene: 13. Germline assignment: CDR1 SGHRS and CDR2 YFSETQ. CDR3: CASSPRTGDMGYNEQFF. The CDR3 bases are TGCGCCAGCAGCCCCAGGACAGGAGACATGGGCTACAATGAGCAGTTCTTC.

This clone has a handful of counts. Here the CDR3 DNA reads TGTGCCAGCAGCAGAATAGGCATCTCCTACGAGCAGTACTTC. Protein: CASSRIGISYEQYF. This chain uses TRBV5-8 with TRBJ2-7; D is unresolved. This CDR3 region has 14 residues. Germline loops: CDR1 SGHTS, CDR2 YDEGEE. V was cut by 4 bases and J by 0 bases, with 11 bases left in between. Complete variable domain (other parts from reference TRBV5-8 and TRBJ2-7): EAGVTQSPTHLIKTRGQQATLRCSPISGHTSVYWYQQALGLGLQFLLWYDEGEERNRGNFPPRFSGRQFPNYSSELNVNALELEDSALYLCASSRIGISYEQYFGPGTRLTVT.

The chain is built from TRBV4-3 and TRBJ2-7; D is perhaps TRBD2 (6 bases). Trimming cost V 1 base and J 6 bases, with 10 bases left between them. The CDR3 loop spans 13 amino acids. CDR1 and CDR2 from the germline V gene are LGHNA and YSLEER. CDR3 loop: CASSQGGMGEQYF. CDR3 sequence (DNA): TGCGCCAGCAGCCAAGGCGGGATGGGCGAGCAGTACTTC.